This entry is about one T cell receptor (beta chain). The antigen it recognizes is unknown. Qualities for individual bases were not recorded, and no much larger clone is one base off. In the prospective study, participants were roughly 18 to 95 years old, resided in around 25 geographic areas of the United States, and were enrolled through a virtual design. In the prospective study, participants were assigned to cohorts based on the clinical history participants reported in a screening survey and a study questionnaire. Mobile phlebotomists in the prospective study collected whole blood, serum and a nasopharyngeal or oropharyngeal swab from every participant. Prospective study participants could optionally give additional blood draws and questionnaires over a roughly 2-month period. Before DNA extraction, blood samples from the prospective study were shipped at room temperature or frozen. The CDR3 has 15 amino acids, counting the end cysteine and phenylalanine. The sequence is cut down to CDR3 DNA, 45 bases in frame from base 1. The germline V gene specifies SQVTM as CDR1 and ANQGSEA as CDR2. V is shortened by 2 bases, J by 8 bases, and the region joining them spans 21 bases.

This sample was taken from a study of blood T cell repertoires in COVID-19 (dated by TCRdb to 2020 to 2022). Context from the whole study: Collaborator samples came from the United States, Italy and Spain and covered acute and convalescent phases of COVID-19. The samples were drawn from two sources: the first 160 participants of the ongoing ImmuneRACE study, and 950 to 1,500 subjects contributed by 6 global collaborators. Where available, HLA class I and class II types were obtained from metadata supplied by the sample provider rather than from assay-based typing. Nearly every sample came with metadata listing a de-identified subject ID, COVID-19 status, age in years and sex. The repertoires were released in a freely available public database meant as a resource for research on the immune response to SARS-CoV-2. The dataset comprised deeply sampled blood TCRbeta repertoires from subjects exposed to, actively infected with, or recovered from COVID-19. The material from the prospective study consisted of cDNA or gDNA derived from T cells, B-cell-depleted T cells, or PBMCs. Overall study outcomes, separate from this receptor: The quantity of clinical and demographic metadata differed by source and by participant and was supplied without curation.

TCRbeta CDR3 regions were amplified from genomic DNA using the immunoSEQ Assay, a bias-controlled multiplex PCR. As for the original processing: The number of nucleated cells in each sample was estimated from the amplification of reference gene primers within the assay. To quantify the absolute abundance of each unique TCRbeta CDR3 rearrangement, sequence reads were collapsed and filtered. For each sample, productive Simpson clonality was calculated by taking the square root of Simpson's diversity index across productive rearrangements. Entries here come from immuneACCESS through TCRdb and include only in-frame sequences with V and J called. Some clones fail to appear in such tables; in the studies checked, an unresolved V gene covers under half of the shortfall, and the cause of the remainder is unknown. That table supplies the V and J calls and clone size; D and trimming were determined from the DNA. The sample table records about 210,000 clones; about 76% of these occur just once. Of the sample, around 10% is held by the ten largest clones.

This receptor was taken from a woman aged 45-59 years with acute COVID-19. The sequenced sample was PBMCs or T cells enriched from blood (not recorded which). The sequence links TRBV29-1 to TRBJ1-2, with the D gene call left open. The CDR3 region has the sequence CSVEPRPPGSTGYTF. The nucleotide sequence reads TGCAGCGTTGAACCACGGCCGCCGGGGAGTACGGGCTACACCTTC.